This T cell receptor (beta chain) was documented in a study of shared clonotypes between healthy human individuals. The wider study: For every donor, three CD4 naive, three CD4 memory, two CD8 naive and one CD8 memory plates were used. Study results and limitations: Inspection by rarefaction showed sorted-subset sequencing to be incomplete despite large depth. Larger estimated richness was generally recorded for naive subsets relative to memory subsets.

This CDR3 is built from 14 residues. From germline, CDR1 is MNHEY and CDR2 SMNVEV (reference sequence). V shed 7 bases and J shed 4 bases, with 17 bases lying between them. Note on this clone: Its antigen is not known.

The method was immunoSEQ multiplex PCR; TCRdb's version includes in-frame clones alone and lacks a portion of them. The table has roughly 570,000 clones, about 98% seen once; the top ten hold 0.3%. Naive CD8 cells comprised CD45RO-negative, CCR7-positively selected cells, excluding terminally differentiated effector memory CD45RA+ cells. This sequence joins TRBV27 and TRBJ2-7; TRBD1 or TRBD2 may be the D gene (6 bases each). The specimen was naive CD8+ T cells sorted from blood. The clonotype was recovered from a man between 25 and 39 years old in good health. Here the CDR3 DNA reads TGTGCCAGCACAAACGGGGGCTCGGGGTACGAGCAGTACTTC. Translation: CASTNGGSGYEQYF.